This T cell receptor beta chain comes out of a study of blood T cells in healthy people across ages. Next came a second PCR, run for about 6 to 12 cycles, which used a sample-barcoded 5' primer along with a J-beta primer mix. TCRdb re-called the 5' RACE reads with MiXCR, one entry per CDR3 protein. Of around 1.5 million distinct CDR3 sequences listed, roughly a third are singletons. The CDR3 contains 15 residues. Germline CDR1 ENHRY, CDR2 SYGVKD. The V gene lost 4 bases and the J gene lost 6 bases, with 15 bases spanning the gap. This clonotype was found a few times. The source material was blood. The sequence came from a young woman in good health. The chain is built from TRBV10-3 and TRBJ2-2, with a weak D call TRBD2 (7 bases). The CDR3 region is CAISGGGVGPGELFF. CDR3 in DNA: TGTGCCATCAGTGGGGGGGGCGTCGGTCCCGGGGAGCTGTTTTTT.